The clone carrying this TCR beta chain has more than one count but fewer than ten. Its cognate antigen is unknown. The sample is drawn from a study of identical twins. The CDR3 length is 16 residues. The V end was cut by 1 base, the J end by 0 bases, with 12 bases between. CDR1 is MNHNS, CDR2 SASEGT, per germline. A universal primer binding site was introduced by template switching. The final cDNA contained unique molecular identifiers. TCRdb independently ran MiXCR on the 5' RACE reads; one entry per CDR3 protein. The sample records 1.5 million to 2 million distinct CDR3 sequences, less than 35% being singletons. Study-level findings and limits: Among out-of-frame alpha sequences shared by twins, low generation probability occurred in excess. Fewer insertions were carried by abundant cord blood beta clonotypes, but none was seen in memory repertoires. Invariant MAIT and iNKT cells are populations that could partly confound zero-insertion analyses.

This receptor was identified in a newborn girl in good health. Sample: cord blood. The V and J genes are TRBV6-1 and TRBJ1-1, with a tentative D call TRBD1 (5 bases). The CDR3 DNA is TGTGCCAGCAGTGAAGGCGCAGGGTACATGAACACTGAAGCTTTCTTT. This codes for CASSEGAGYMNTEAFF.